This T cell receptor (beta chain) was retrieved from a study of T cells in Graves' hyperthyroidism and ophthalmopathy. Study findings and constraints: Blood also showed most of the thyroid clonotypes that were expanded above 0.001.

For this clonotype: The antigen is not known.

In germline, CDR1 is MNHNS, CDR2 SASEGT. V lost 6 bases and J 1 base, leaving 12 bases between the germline ends. The CDR3 sequence is 14 residues long. At least 3 on the Clinical Activity Score was recorded for ophthalmopathy patients, who also had NOSPECS grade at least 4 and duration under 3 months. TCR beta CDR3 region amplification was performed from RNA transcripts. A set of HTBI primers served as the primers for a first-round RT-PCR of the TCR CDR3. Using its own MiXCR run on the multiplex PCR reads, TCRdb lists one record per CDR3 protein. The repertoire consists of about 640,000 distinct CDR3 sequences, with around 21% occurring once and the leading ten covering 30% to 40%.

The source of this sequence is a man between 25 and 39 years old with Graves' ophthalmopathy. The V call is TRBV6-1, the J call TRBJ1-1, with D unclear. The specimen was blood. The CDR3 DNA reads as TGTGCCAGCAGCCTACAGAGTCCGAACACTGAAGCTTTCTTT. Protein sequence: CASSLQSPNTEAFF.